This T cell receptor beta chain came from a study of blood T cell repertoires in COVID-19. Study-level information: T cells, B-cell-depleted T cells, or PBMCs supplied cDNA or gDNA.

Per the germline V gene, CDR1 is SNHLY and CDR2 is FYNNEI. After removal of 6 bases from V and 4 bases from J, the junction contained 9 bases not matched to a gene. This CDR3 contains 16 residues. Study processing details: Amplification from reference gene primers served as the basis for estimated nucleated cell counts. The protocol was immunoSEQ multiplex PCR, while the TCRdb copy is restricted to in-frame clones and leaves out a portion. The DNA was the basis for D and trimming; V, J and clone size are from that table. The table includes over 50,000 clones, 80% to 90% detected once. Sequenced material: peripheral blood. This clonotype was obtained from a man in his sixties with acute or convalescent COVID-19. The chain uses TRBV2 and TRBJ2-1; TRBD2 agrees at 10 bases. The CDR3 sequence is CASRKTGLAAYNEQFF. The CDR3, as DNA: TGTGCCAGCAGGAAAACCGGACTAGCGGCGTACAATGAGCAGTTCTTC.